A selection of T cell receptor beta chains follows, all from one sample in a study of graft-versus-host responses after intestinal transplantation. Here immunoSEQ multiplex PCR was the method, and the copy in TCRdb shows in-frame clones only, minus some. This table has about 98,000 clones, around 86% appearing once. The sample in question was PBMCs, obtained 255 days after intestinal transplant. The receptors stem from a human patient who received an intestinal transplant, so some T cells may come from the graft donor. Both conserved end residues are part of each CDR3. Fields, in order: J gene, D gene, V gene, clone size, CDR3 protein, CDR3 DNA. A D gene is named only where the DNA matches it firmly. Expanded clones get a size class; other rows say once, few or many, or leave the size out.

TRBJ2-5,TRBD1,TRBV11-2,.,CASSLGVGQGETQYF,TGTGCCAGCAGCTTGGGCGTGGGACAGGGGGAGACCCAGTACTTC
TRBJ2-5,TRBD2,TRBV6-5,.,CASSYSVAGKETQYF,TGTGCCAGCAGTTACTCCGTAGCGGGAAAAGAGACCCAGTACTTC
TRBJ2-5,.,TRBV6-5,.,CASSQRIQETQYF,TGTGCCAGCAGCCAAAGGATACAAGAGACCCAGTACTTC
TRBJ1-3,.,TRBV15,.,CATSRDRGGRGNTIYF,TGTGCCACCAGCAGAGATCGTGGGGGAAGGGGAAACACCATATATTTT
TRBJ2-7,TRBD1,TRBV19,.,CASSIQGDHEQYF,TGTGCCAGTAGTATTCAGGGGGACCACGAGCAGTACTTC
TRBJ1-5,.,TRBV7-2,.,CASSLALGPPRNQPQHF,TGTGCCAGCAGCTTAGCCCTGGGACCGCCGAGGAATCAGCCCCAGCATTTT
TRBJ2-2,TRBD1,TRBV7-6,few,CASSRTGVTGELFF,TGTGCCAGCAGCCGAACAGGGGTAACCGGGGAGCTGTTTTTT
TRBJ1-3,TRBD1,TRBV6-1,.,CASSSTGGSGNTIYF,TGTGCCAGCAGTTCCACAGGGGGCTCTGGAAACACCATATATTTT
TRBJ2-7,TRBD1,TRBV14,few,CASTGTGLSYEQYF,TGTGCCAGCACCGGGACAGGCCTCTCCTACGAGCAGTACTTC
TRBJ1-1,TRBD1,TRBV5-4,.,CASSWGQGASEAFF,TGTGCCAGCAGCTGGGGCCAGGGGGCATCTGAAGCTTTCTTT
TRBJ1-1,.,TRBV5-4,.,CASSLRGRGDTEAFF,TGTGCCAGCAGCTTGAGGGGTCGAGGGGACACTGAAGCTTTCTTT
TRBJ2-6,TRBD1,TRBV28,.,CASGTPGQGAGGANVLTF,TGTGCCAGCGGAACCCCGGGACAGGGGGCCGGTGGGGCCAACGTCCTGACTTTC
TRBJ2-2,.,TRBV7-9,.,CASSLGATGTGELFF,TGTGCCAGCAGCTTAGGGGCGACAGGCACCGGGGAGCTGTTTTTT
TRBJ2-5,.,TRBV6-5,.,CASSYSIVSGGETQYF,TGTGCCAGCAGTTACTCGATTGTCTCAGGAGGCGAGACCCAGTACTTC
TRBJ2-3,TRBD2,TRBV9,.,CASSVDPSGLTTDTQYF,TGTGCCAGCAGCGTAGATCCTAGCGGGCTGACCACAGATACGCAGTATTTT
TRBJ2-3,.,TRBV5-1,.,CASSPRADTQYF,TGCGCCAGCTCACCTAGGGCAGATACGCAGTATTTT
TRBJ1-2,.,TRBV13,.,CASSVRTVNYGYTF,TGTGCCAGCAGCGTGAGGACAGTTAACTATGGCTACACCTTC
TRBJ1-2,TRBD1,TRBV25-1,.,CASSEQTGGGYTF,TGTGCCAGCAGTGAACAAACAGGGGGAGGCTACACCTTC
TRBJ1-5,.,TRBV19,.,CASRGTSHQPQHF,TGTGCCAGCCGGGGGACATCCCATCAGCCCCAGCATTTT
TRBJ2-2,.,TRBV30,.,CAWSGQHTGELFF,TGTGCCTGGTCGGGCCAACACACCGGGGAGCTGTTTTTT
TRBJ1-1,.,TRBV19,.,CASSIFGTNNEAFF,TGTGCCAGTAGTATTTTCGGGACAAATAATGAAGCTTTCTTT
TRBJ1-1,.,TRBV6-4,.,CASSVRGGTEAFF,TGTGCCAGCAGTGTAAGGGGAGGCACTGAAGCTTTCTTT
TRBJ1-2,.,TRBV2,.,CASKKGLSGGYTF,TGTGCCAGCAAGAAGGGTTTATCGGGTGGCTACACCTTC
TRBJ2-1,TRBD2,TRBV5-1,.,CASSLGLAPLSSYNEQFF,TGCGCCAGCAGCTTGGGACTAGCGCCGCTGAGCTCCTACAATGAGCAGTTCTTC
TRBJ2-5,TRBD2,TRBV5-5,.,CASETGTSVPETQYF,TGTGCCAGCGAAACGGGGACTAGCGTCCCAGAGACCCAGTACTTC
TRBJ2-7,.,TRBV2,.,CASSSPALKDSIVRGKTRYEQYF,TGTGCCAGCAGTTCTCCCGCCCTTAAAGACTCGATCGTGAGGGGAAAGACTCGCTACGAGCAGTACTTC
TRBJ1-5,TRBD1,TRBV15,.,CATSPGGLNQPQHF,TGTGCCACCAGCCCAGGGGGCCTGAATCAGCCCCAGCATTTT
TRBJ2-1,.,TRBV27,.,CASSPLGTSSSYNEQFF,TGTGCCAGCAGCCCGCTAGGGACCTCTAGCTCCTACAATGAGCAGTTCTTC
TRBJ1-1,TRBD1,TRBV6-1,.,CASSEMTGDTEAFF,TGTGCCAGCAGTGAAATGACAGGGGACACTGAAGCTTTCTTT
TRBJ1-3,.,TRBV4-1,.,CASSPNSLQWGYSGNTIYF,TGCGCCAGCAGCCCAAATTCCTTACAGTGGGGGTACTCTGGAAACACCATATATTTT
TRBJ2-5,.,TRBV27,.,CASSLRYQETQYF,TGTGCCAGCAGTTTAAGGTACCAAGAGACCCAGTACTTC
TRBJ2-7,.,TRBV14,.,CASSQESRAGEQYF,TGTGCCAGCAGCCAAGAAAGCAGGGCGGGCGAGCAGTACTTC
TRBJ2-1,.,TRBV2,.,CASGGPLRDEQFF,TGTGCCAGCGGTGGGCCCCTAAGGGATGAGCAGTTCTTC
TRBJ1-1,.,TRBV30,few,CAWSVLRGTEAFF,TGTGCCTGGAGTGTACTGAGGGGCACTGAAGCTTTCTTT
TRBJ2-2,TRBD2,TRBV7-3,.,CASSLTSGGPGSGELFF,TGTGCCAGCAGCTTAACTAGCGGGGGCCCCGGGAGCGGGGAGCTGTTTTTT
TRBJ2-5,TRBD1,TRBV7-9,.,CASSLTGEETQYF,TGTGCCAGCAGCTTGACAGGGGAAGAGACCCAGTACTTC
TRBJ1-1,.,TRBV18,.,CASSPGKAGLNTEAFF,TGTGCCAGCTCACCCGGGAAGGCAGGGTTGAACACTGAAGCTTTCTTT
TRBJ2-7,.,TRBV6-1,.,CASSEAPVISSYEQYF,TGTGCCAGCAGTGAAGCCCCGGTGATCAGCTCCTACGAGCAGTACTTC
TRBJ2-1,TRBD2,TRBV7-2,.,CASSSIAGSSYNEQFF,TGTGCCAGCAGCTCAATAGCGGGCAGCTCCTACAATGAGCAGTTCTTC
TRBJ1-5,.,TRBV7-6,.,CASSLAPGQPQHF,TGTGCCAGCAGCTTAGCTCCAGGCCAGCCCCAGCATTTT
TRBJ1-1,TRBD1,TRBV5-1,.,CASSPSRTGGYTEAFF,TGCGCCAGCAGCCCTTCCCGGACAGGAGGGTACACTGAAGCTTTCTTT
TRBJ2-1,TRBD2,TRBV5-6,.,CASSLTGRAEDEQFF,TGTGCCAGCAGCTTGACCGGGAGGGCCGAGGATGAGCAGTTCTTC
TRBJ2-7,TRBD2,TRBV6-5,.,CASSYSTLAGPVYF,TGTGCCAGCAGTTACTCGACGCTAGCGGGACCCGTTTACTTC
TRBJ1-4,TRBD1,TRBV19,few,CASSIGDRNYNEKLFF,TGTGCCAGTAGTATAGGGGACAGGAATTATAATGAAAAACTGTTTTTT
TRBJ2-7,TRBD2,TRBV4-1,.,CASSLHGAGESYEQYF,TGCGCCAGCAGCCTCCACGGGGCGGGGGAATCTTACGAGCAGTACTTC
TRBJ2-1,TRBD2,TRBV4-2,once,CASSQDQASGRQNEQFF,TGTGCCAGCAGCCAAGATCAGGCTAGCGGGAGGCAGAATGAGCAGTTCTTC
TRBJ2-1,TRBD2,TRBV30,.,CAWMRSGGPYNEQFF,TGTGCCTGGATGCGTAGCGGGGGGCCCTACAATGAGCAGTTCTTC